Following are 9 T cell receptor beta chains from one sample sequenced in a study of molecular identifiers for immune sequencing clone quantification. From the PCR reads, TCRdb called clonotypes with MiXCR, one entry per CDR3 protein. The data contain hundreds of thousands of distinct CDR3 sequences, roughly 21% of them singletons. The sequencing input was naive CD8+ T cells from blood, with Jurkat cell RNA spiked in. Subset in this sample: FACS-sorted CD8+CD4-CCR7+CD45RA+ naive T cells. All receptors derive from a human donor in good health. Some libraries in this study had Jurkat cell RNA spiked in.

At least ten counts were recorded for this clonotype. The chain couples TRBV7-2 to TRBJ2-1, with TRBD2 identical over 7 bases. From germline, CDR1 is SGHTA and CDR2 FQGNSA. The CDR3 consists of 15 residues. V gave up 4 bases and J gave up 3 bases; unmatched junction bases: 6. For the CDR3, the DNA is TGTGCCAGCAGCTCTAAAGCGGGGCGCTACAATGAGCAGTTCTTC. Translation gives CASSSKAGRYNEQFF.

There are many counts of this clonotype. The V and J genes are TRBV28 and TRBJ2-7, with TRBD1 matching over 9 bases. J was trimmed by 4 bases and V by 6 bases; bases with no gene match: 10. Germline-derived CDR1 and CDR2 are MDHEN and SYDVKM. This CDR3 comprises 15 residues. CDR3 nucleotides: TGTGCCAGCAGCCTCGGGACAGGGCGACCTTACGAGCAGTACTTC. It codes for CASSLGTGRPYEQYF.

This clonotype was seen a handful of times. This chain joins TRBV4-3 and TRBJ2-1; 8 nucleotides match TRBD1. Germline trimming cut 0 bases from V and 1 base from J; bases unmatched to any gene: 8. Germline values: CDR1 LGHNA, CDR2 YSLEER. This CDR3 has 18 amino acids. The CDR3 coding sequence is TGCGCCAGCAGCCAAGATCTACAGGGGGGAACGTCCTACAATGAGCAGTTCTTC. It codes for CASSQDLQGGTSYNEQFF.

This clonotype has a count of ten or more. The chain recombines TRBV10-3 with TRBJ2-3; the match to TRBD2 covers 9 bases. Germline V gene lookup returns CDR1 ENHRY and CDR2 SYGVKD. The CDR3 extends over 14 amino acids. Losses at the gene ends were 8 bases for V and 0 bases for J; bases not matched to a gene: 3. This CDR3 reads CAIASGTSTDTQYF. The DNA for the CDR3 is TGTGCCATCGCTAGCGGGACTAGCACAGATACGCAGTATTTT.

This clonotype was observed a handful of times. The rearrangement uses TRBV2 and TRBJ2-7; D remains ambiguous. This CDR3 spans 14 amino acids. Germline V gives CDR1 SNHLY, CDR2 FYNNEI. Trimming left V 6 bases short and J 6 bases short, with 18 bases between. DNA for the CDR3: TGTGCCAGCAGCGATGGCGCGGCCTCTCTCGAGCAGTACTTC. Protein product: CASSDGAASLEQYF.

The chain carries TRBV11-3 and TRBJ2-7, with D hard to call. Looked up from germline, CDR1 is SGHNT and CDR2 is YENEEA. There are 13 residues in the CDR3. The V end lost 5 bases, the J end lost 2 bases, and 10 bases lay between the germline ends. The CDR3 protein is CASSKTATYEQYF. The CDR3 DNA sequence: TGTGCCAGCAGCAAGACGGCGACCTACGAGCAGTACTTC.

The CDR3 bases are TGCGCCAGCAGCCAAGAGGCGTTAGGTGGCTACACCTTC. This encodes CASSQEALGGYTF. V and J are TRBV4-1 and TRBJ1-2; D is unresolved. V lost 0 bases and J 7 bases, leaving 9 bases between the germline ends. The CDR3 length is 13 residues. Germline CDR1 is MGHRA and CDR2 is YSYEKL.

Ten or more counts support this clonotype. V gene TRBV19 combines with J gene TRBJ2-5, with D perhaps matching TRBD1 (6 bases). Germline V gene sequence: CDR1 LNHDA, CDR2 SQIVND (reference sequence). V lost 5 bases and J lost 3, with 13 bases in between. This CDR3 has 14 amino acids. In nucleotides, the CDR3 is TGTGCCAGTAGTCCCTGGACAGAGAAAGAGACCCAGTACTTC. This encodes CASSPWTEKETQYF.

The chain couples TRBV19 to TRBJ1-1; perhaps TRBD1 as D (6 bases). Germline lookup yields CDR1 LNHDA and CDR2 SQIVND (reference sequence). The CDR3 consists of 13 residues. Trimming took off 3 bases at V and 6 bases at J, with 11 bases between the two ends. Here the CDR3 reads CASSIEGGSEAFF. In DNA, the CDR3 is TGTGCCAGTAGTATCGAAGGGGGGTCTGAAGCTTTCTTT.